Shown below are 7 T cell receptor beta chains from a single sample sequenced in a study of cytotoxic CD8 clonotypes in ibrutinib-treated CLL. Profiling relied on immunoSEQ multiplex PCR, and the TCRdb table lists in-frame clones only, not all of them. The sample has 250,000 to 350,000 clones; approximately 76% are singletons. Material: PBMCs, obtained at disease progression, from a patient treated with ibrutinib. All receptors come from a human donor with chronic lymphocytic leukemia.

CDR3 residues: CASSLDTGGYEQYF. DNA for the CDR3: TGTGCCAGCAGCTTAGATACAGGGGGGTACGAGCAGTACTTC. The chain carries TRBV7-6 and TRBJ2-7; TRBD1 agrees at 8 bases. The germline gives CDR1 SGHVS, CDR2 FNYEAQ. There are 14 residues in the CDR3. After removal of 1 base from V and 4 bases from J, the junction contained 3 bases not matched to a gene.

This clone showed up just a few times. This chain connects TRBV6-5 to TRBJ1-6, with D perhaps matching TRBD1 (5 bases). The CDR3 is 14 residues long. Trimming removed 6 bases from V and 6 bases from J, with 12 bases in between. Germline CDR1 is MNHEY and CDR2 is SVGAGI. DNA for the CDR3: TGTGCCAGCAGAAACAGACAGCCTAATTCACCCCTCCACTTT. Encoded protein: CASRNRQPNSPLHF.

The chain links TRBV15 to TRBJ2-7, with a tentative D call TRBD1 (6 bases). The CDR3 spans 14 residues. Germline assignment: CDR1 LNHNV and CDR2 YYDKDF (reference sequence). Trimming removed 3 bases from V and 1 base from J, with 10 bases in between. CDR3 loop: CATSRGDRSYEQYF. The CDR3 region has the DNA TGTGCCACCAGCAGGGGAGACAGGTCCTACGAGCAGTACTTC.

This clone was seen a few times. The chain combines TRBV7-9 with TRBJ1-2, with D tentatively TRBD1 (5 bases). Germline V gene sequence: CDR1 SEHNR, CDR2 FQNEAQ (reference sequence). The CDR3 loop spans 13 amino acids. The V gene lost 1 base and the J gene lost 8 bases, with 11 bases spanning the gap. In DNA, the CDR3 is TGTGCCAGCAGCTTAGGAGCAGGGATCGGCTACACCTTC. Translated, it gives CASSLGAGIGYTF.

The V call is TRBV7-9, the J call TRBJ2-5, with unresolved D. The CDR3 length is 13 residues. Between the trimmed V and J ends, which lost 3 bases and 4 bases, there was a span of 9 bases. CDR1 is SEHNR, CDR2 FQNEAQ, per germline (reference sequence). CDR3 protein: CASSLQALETQYF. CDR3 sequence (DNA): TGTGCCAGCAGCTTGCAAGCGCTAGAGACCCAGTACTTC.

The J gene is TRBJ2-3, the V gene TRBV19, with TRBD2 as a possible D gene (6 bases). Germline V gene lookup returns CDR1 LNHDA and CDR2 SQIVND (reference sequence). The V gene lost 6 bases and the J gene lost 2 bases, with 15 bases spanning the gap. This CDR3 has 15 amino acids. In nucleotides, the CDR3 is TGTGCCAGTAGAGTCGCGGGACTCGACACAGATACGCAGTATTTT. Residues: CASRVAGLDTDTQYF.

The gene calls are TRBV5-1 and TRBJ2-7; possible D gene TRBD2, 5 bases. Trimming stripped 4 bases from V and 4 bases from J, with 24 bases between. CDR1 SGHRS and CDR2 YFSETQ come from the germline V gene. This CDR3 is 17 amino acids long. CDR3 amino acids: CASSPGRGTAVEYEQYF. CDR3 in DNA: TGCGCCAGCAGCCCGGGCCGGGGAACGGCCGTGGAGTACGAGCAGTACTTC.